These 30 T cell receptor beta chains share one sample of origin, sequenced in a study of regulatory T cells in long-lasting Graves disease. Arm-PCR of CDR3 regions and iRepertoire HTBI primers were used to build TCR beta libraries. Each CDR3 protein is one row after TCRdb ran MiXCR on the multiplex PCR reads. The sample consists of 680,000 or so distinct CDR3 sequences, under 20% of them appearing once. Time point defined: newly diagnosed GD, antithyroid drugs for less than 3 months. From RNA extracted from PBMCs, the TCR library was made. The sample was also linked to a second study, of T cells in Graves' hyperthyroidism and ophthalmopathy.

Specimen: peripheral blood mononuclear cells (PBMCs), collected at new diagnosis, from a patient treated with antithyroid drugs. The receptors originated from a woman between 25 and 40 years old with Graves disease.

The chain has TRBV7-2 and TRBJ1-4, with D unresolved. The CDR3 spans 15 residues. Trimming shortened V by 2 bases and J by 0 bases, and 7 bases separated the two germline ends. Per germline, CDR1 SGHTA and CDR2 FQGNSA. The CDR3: CASSLYSATNEKLFF. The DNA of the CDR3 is TGTGCCAGCAGCTTATACAGTGCAACTAATGAAAAACTGTTTTTT.

The CDR3 reads CSVVPSGTYNEQFF. CDR3 nucleotide sequence: TGCAGCGTTGTCCCTAGCGGAACTTACAATGAGCAGTTCTTC. J is TRBJ2-1 and V is TRBV29-1, with 7 bases matching TRBD2. CDR3 length: 14 amino acids. The V gene's germline CDR1 is SQVTM and CDR2 ANQGSEA. V dropped 4 bases and J dropped 4; count of bases not matched to a gene: 7.

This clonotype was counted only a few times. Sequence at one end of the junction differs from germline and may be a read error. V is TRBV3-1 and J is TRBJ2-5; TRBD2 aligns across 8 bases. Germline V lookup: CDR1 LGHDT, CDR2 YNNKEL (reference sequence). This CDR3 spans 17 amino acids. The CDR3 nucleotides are TGTGCCAGCAGCAAAGAGGGCCAGCGGGAGCGATCAGAGACCCAGTACTTC. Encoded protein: CASSKEGQRERSETQYF.

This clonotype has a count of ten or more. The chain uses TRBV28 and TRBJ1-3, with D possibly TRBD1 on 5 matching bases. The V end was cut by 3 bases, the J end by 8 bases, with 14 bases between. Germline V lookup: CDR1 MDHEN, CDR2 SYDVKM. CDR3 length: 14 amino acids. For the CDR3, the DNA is TGTGCCAGCAGTTTCGTTGGGGCCCGGGACACCATATATTTT. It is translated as CASSFVGARDTIYF.

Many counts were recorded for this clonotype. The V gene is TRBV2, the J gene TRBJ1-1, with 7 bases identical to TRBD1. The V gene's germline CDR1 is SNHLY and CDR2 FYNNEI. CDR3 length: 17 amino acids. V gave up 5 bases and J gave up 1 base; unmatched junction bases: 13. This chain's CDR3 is CASSPISLTGPNTEAFF. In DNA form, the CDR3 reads TGTGCCAGCAGTCCGATATCCCTGACAGGGCCGAACACTGAAGCTTTCTTT. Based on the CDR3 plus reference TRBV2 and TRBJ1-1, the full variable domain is EPEVTQTPSHQVTQMGQEVILRCVPISNHLYFYWYRQILGQKVEFLVSFYNNEISEKSEIFDDQFSVERPDGSNFTLKIRSTKLEDSAMYFCASSPISLTGPNTEAFFGQGTRLTVV.

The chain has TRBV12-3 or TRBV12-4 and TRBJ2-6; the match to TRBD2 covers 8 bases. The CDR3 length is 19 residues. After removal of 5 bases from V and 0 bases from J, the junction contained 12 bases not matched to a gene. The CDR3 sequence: CASSLGKTGGFSGANVLTF. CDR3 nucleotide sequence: TGTGCCAGCAGTCTTGGTAAGACGGGAGGGTTCTCTGGGGCCAACGTCCTGACTTTC.

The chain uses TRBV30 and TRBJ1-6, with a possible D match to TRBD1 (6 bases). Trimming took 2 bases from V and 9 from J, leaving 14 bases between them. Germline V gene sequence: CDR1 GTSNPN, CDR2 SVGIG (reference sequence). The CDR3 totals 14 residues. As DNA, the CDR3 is TGTGCCTGGAGTTCAGGGGTTTTTGCTTCACCCCTCCACTTT. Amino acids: CAWSSGVFASPLHF.

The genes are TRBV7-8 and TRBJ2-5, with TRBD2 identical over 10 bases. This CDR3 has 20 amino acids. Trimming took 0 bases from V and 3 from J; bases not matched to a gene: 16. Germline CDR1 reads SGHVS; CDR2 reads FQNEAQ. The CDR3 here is CASSLALRVAGGSAEETQYF. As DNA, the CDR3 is TGTGCCAGCAGCTTAGCCCTGCGGGTAGCGGGAGGTTCTGCGGAAGAGACCCAGTACTTC.

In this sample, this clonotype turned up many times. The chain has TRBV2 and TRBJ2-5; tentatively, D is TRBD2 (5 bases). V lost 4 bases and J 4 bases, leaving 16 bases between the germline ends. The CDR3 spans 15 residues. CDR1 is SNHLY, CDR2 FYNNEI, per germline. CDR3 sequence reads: CASSVRRISGETQYF. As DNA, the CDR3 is TGTGCCAGCAGTGTGAGGAGGATCTCCGGAGAGACCCAGTACTTC.

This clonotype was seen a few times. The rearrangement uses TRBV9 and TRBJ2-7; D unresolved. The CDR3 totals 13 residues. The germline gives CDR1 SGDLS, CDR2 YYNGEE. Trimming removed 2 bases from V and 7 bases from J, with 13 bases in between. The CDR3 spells CASSVVPLREQYF. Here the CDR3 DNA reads TGTGCCAGCAGCGTTGTACCCCTAAGGGAGCAGTACTTC.

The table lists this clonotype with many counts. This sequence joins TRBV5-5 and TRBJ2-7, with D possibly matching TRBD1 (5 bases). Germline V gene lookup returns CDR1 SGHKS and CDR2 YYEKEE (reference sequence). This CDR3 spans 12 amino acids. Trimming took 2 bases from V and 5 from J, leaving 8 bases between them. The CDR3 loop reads CASSFQGNEQYF. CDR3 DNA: TGTGCCAGCAGCTTCCAGGGAAACGAGCAGTACTTC.

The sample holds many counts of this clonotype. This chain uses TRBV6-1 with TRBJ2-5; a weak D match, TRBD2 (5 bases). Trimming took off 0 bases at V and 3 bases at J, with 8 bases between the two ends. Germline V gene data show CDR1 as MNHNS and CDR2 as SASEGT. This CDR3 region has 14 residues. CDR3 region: CASSEANGKETQYF. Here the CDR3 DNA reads TGTGCCAGCAGTGAAGCGAACGGGAAAGAGACCCAGTACTTC.

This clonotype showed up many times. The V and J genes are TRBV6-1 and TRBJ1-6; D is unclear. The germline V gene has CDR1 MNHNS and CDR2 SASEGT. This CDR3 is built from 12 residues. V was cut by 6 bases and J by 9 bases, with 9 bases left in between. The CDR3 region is CASRADLSPLHF. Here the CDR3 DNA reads TGTGCCAGCAGGGCGGACCTTTCACCCCTCCACTTT.

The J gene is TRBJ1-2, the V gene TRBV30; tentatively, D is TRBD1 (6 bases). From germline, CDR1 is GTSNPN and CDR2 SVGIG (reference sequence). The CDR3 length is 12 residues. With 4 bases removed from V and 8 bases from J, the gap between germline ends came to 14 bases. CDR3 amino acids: CAWILGAGGYTF. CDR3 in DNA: TGTGCCTGGATATTGGGGGCAGGAGGCTACACCTTC. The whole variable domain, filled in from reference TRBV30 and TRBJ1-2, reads SQTIHQWPATLVQPVGSPLSLECTVEGTSNPNLYWYRQAAGRGLQLLFYSVGIGQISSEVPQNLSASRPQDRQFILSSKKLLLSDSGFYLCAWILGAGGYTFGSGTRLTVV.

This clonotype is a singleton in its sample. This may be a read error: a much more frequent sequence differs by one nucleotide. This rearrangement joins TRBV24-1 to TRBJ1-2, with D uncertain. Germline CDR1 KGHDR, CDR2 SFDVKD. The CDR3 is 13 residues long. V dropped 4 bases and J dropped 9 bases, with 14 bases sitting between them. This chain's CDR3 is CATSDSMFLSYTF. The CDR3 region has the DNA TGTGCCACCAGTGACTCAATGTTCTTGAGCTACACCTTC.

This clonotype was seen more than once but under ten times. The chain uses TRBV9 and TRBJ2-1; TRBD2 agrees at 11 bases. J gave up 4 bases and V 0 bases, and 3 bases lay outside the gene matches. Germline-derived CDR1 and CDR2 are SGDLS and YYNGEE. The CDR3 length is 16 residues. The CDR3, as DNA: TGTGCCAGCAGCGTAGGGGGACTAGCGGTTTACAATGAGCAGTTCTTC. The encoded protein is CASSVGGLAVYNEQFF. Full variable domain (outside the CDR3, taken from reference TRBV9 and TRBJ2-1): DSGVTQTPKHLITATGQRVTLRCSPRSGDLSVYWYQQSLDQGLQFLIQYYNGEERAKGNILERFSAQQFPDLHSELNLSSLELGDSALYFCASSVGGLAVYNEQFFGPGTRLTVL.

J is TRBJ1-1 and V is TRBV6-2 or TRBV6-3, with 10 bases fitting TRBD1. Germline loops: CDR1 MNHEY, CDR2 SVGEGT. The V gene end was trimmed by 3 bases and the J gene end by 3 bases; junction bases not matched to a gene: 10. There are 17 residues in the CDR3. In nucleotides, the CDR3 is TGTGCCAGCAGTTATTTGCGGACAGGGGGAGAGTACACTGAAGCTTTCTTT. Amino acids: CASSYLRTGGEYTEAFF.

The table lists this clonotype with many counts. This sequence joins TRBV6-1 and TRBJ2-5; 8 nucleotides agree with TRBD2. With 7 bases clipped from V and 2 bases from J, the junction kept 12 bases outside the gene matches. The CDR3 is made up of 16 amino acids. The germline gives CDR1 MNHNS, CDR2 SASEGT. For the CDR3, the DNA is TGTGCCAGCACCTTGGGGGAGCGGGAGTTTCAAGAGACCCAGTACTTC. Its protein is CASTLGEREFQETQYF.

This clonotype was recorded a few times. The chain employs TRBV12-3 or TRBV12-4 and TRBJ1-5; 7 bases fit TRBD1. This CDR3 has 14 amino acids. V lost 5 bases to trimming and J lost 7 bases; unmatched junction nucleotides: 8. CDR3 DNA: TGTGCCAGCAGTCTAGACAGGGTGAGGCAGCCCCAGCATTTT. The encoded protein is CASSLDRVRQPQHF.

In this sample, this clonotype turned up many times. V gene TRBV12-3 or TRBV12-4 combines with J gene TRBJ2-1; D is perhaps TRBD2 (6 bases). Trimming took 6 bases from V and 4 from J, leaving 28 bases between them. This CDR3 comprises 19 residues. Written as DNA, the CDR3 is TGTGCCAGCAGCCCAACCCCCGGGACTCTACCCGGACCATACAATGAGCAGTTCTTC. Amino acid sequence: CASSPTPGTLPGPYNEQFF.

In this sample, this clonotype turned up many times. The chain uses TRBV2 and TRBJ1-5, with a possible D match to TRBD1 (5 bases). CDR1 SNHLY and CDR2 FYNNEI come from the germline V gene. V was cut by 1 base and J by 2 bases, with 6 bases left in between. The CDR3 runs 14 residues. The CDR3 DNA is TGTGCCAGCAGTGAAGGCAGGGGCAATCAGCCCCAGCATTTT. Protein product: CASSEGRGNQPQHF. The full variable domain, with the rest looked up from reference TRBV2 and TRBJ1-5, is EPEVTQTPSHQVTQMGQEVILRCVPISNHLYFYWYRQILGQKVEFLVSFYNNEISEKSEIFDDQFSVERPDGSNFTLKIRSTKLEDSAMYFCASSEGRGNQPQHFGDGTRLSIL.

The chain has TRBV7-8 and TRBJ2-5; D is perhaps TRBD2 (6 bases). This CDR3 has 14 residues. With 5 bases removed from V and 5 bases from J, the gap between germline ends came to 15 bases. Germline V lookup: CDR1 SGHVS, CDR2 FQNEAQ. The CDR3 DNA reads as TGTGCCAGCAGCCCACTCCCGGGAGTGGAGACCCAGTACTTC. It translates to CASSPLPGVETQYF. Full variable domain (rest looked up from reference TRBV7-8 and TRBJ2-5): GAGVSQSPRYKVAKRGQDVALRCDPISGHVSLFWYQQALGQGPEFLTYFQNEAQLDKSGLPSDRFFAERPEGSVSTLKIQRTQQEDSAVYLCASSPLPGVETQYFGPGTRLLVL.

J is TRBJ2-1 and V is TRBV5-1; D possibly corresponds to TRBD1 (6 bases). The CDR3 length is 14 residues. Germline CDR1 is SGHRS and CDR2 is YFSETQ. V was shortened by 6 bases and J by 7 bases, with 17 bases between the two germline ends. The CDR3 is CASNFNRVRNEQFF. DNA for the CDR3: TGCGCCAGCAACTTTAACAGGGTAAGGAATGAGCAGTTCTTC.

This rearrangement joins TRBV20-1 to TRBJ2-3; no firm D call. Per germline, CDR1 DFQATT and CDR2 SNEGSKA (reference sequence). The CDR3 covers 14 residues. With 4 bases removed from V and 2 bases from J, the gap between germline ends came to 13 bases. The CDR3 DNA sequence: TGCAGTGCTAATCGCCCGGAATCCACAGATACGCAGTATTTT. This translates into CSANRPESTDTQYF.

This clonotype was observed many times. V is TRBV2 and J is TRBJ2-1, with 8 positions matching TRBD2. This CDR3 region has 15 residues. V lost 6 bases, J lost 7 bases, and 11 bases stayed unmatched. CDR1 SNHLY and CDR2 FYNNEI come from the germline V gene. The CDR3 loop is CASSILAGISNEQFF. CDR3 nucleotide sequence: TGTGCCAGCAGCATCCTAGCGGGTATTTCGAATGAGCAGTTCTTC.

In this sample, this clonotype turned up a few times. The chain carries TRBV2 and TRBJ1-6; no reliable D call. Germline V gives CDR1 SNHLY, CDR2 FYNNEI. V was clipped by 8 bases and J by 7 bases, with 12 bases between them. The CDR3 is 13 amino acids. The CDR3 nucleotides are TGTGCCAGCTGTTCTCGAGAGAATTCACCCCTCCACTTT. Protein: CASCSRENSPLHF.

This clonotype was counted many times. This CDR3 reads CASSALNSPLHF. The CDR3 nucleotides read TGTGCCAGCAGCGCGCTTAATTCACCCCTCCACTTT. The chain combines TRBV7-9 with TRBJ1-6; D gene uncertain. Per germline, CDR1 SEHNR and CDR2 FQNEAQ (reference sequence). The CDR3 has 12 amino acids. V was clipped by 5 bases and J by 6 bases, with 5 bases between them.

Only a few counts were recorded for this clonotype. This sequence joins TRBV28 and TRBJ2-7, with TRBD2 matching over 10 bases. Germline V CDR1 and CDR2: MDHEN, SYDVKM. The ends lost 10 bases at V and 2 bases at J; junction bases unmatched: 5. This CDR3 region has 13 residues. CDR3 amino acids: CATGTSDTYEQYF. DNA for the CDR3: TGTGCCACAGGGACTAGCGACACCTACGAGCAGTACTTC.

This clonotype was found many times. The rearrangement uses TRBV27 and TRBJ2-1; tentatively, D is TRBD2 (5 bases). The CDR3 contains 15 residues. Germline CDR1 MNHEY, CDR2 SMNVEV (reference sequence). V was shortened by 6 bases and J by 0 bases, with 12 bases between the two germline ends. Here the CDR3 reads CASSPSGSSYNEQFF. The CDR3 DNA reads TGTGCCAGCAGCCCAAGCGGAAGCTCCTACAATGAGCAGTTCTTC.

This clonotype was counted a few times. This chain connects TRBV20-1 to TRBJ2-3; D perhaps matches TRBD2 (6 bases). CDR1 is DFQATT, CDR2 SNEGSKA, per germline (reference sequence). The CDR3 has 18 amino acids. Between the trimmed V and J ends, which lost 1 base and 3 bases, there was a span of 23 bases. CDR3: CSARGGTFQLARTDTQYF. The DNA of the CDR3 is TGCAGTGCTAGAGGCGGGACTTTTCAACTAGCCAGGACAGATACGCAGTATTTT.